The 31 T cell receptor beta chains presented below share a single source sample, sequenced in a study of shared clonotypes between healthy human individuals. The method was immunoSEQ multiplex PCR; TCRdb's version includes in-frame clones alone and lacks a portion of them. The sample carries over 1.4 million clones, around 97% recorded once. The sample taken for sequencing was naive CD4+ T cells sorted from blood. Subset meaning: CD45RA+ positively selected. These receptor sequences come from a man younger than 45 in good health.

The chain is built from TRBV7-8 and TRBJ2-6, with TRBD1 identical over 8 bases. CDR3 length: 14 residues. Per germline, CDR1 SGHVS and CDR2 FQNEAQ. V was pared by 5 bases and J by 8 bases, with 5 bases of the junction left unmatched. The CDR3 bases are TGTGCCAGCAGCCCTAGGACAGGGACCAACGTCCTGACTTTC. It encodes CASSPRTGTNVLTF.

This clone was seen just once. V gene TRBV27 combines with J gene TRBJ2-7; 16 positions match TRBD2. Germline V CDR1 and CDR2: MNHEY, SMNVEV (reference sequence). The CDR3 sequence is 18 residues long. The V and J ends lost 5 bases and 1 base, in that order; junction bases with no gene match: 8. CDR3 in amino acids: CASSPGTSGRAASYEQYF. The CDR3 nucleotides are TGTGCCAGCAGTCCTGGGACTAGCGGGAGGGCCGCTTCCTACGAGCAGTACTTC.

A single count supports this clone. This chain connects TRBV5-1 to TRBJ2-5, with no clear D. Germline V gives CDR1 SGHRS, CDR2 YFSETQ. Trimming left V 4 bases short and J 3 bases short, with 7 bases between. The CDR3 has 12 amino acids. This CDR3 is CASSKSEETQYF. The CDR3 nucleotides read TGCGCCAGCAGCAAGTCAGAAGAGACCCAGTACTTC.

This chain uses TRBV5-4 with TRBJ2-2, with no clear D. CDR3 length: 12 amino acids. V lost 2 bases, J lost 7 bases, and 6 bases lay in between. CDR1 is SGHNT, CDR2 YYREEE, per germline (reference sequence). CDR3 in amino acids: CASSFVDGELFF. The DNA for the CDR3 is TGTGCCAGCAGCTTCGTTGACGGGGAGCTGTTTTTT.

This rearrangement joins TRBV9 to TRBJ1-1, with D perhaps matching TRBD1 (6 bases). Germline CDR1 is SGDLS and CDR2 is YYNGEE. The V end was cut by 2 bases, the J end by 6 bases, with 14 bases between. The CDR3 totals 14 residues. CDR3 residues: CASSVTGGGAEAFF. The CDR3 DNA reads TGTGCCAGCAGCGTGACAGGAGGTGGAGCTGAAGCTTTCTTT.

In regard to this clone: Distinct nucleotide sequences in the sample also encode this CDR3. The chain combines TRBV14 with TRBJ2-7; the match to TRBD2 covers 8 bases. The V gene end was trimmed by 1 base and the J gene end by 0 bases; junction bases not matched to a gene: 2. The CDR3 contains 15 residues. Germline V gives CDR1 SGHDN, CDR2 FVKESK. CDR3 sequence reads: CASSQGLAGSYEQYF. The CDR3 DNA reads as TGTGCCAGCAGCCAAGGGCTAGCGGGCTCCTACGAGCAGTACTTC. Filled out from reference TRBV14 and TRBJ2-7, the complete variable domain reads EAGVTQFPSHSVIEKGQTVTLRCDPISGHDNLYWYRRVMGKEIKFLLHFVKESKQDESGMPNNRFLAERTGGTYSTLKVQPAELEDSGVYFCASSQGLAGSYEQYFGPGTRLTVT.

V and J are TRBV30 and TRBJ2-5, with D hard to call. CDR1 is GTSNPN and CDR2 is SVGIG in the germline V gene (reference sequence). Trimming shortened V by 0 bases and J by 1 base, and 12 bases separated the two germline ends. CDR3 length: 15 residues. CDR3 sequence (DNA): TGTGCCTGGAGTGTAATTTCGGGCATCCAAGAGACCCAGTACTTC. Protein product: CAWSVISGIQETQYF.

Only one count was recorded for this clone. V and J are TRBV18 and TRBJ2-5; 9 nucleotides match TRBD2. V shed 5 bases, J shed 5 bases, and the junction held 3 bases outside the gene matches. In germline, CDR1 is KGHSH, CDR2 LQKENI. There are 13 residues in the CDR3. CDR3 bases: TGTGCCAGCTCATCAGCGGGGGGCGAGACCCAGTACTTC. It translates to CASSSAGGETQYF.

The DNA for the CDR3 is TGTGCCAGCAGTCCCTTCTATCGGGGTGAGCAGTTCTTC. Protein: CASSPFYRGEQFF. The chain employs TRBV27 and TRBJ2-1; D is perhaps TRBD2 (5 bases). The CDR3 has 13 residues. V was shortened by 5 bases and J by 9 bases, with 14 bases between the two germline ends. The germline gives CDR1 MNHEY, CDR2 SMNVEV (reference sequence).

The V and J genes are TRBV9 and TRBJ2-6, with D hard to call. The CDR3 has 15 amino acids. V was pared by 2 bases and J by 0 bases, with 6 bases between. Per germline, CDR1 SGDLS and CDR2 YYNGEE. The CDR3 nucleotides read TGTGCCAGCAGCGTTATGCACTCTGGGGCCAACGTCCTGACTTTC. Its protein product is CASSVMHSGANVLTF. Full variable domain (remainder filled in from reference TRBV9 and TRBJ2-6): DSGVTQTPKHLITATGQRVTLRCSPRSGDLSVYWYQQSLDQGLQFLIQYYNGEERAKGNILERFSAQQFPDLHSELNLSSLELGDSALYFCASSVMHSGANVLTFGAGSRLTVL.

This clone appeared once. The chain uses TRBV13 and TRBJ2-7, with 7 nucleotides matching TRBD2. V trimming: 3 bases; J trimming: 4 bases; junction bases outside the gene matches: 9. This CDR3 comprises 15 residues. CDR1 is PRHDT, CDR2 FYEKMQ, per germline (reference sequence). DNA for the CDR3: TGTGCCAGCAGCTTGAGGGTTACTAGCGAATACGAGCAGTACTTC. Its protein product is CASSLRVTSEYEQYF. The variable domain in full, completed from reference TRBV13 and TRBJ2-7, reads AAGVIQSPRHLIKEKRETATLKCYPIPRHDTVYWYQQGPGQDPQFLISFYEKMQSDKGSIPDRFSAQQFSDYHSELNMSSLELGDSALYFCASSLRVTSEYEQYFGPGTRLTVT.

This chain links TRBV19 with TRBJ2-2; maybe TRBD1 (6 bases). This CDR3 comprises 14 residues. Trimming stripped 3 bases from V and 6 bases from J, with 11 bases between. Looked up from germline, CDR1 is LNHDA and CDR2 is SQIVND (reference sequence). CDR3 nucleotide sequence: TGTGCCAGTAGTATCGTGGGGGCCGCCGGGGAGCTGTTTTTT. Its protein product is CASSIVGAAGELFF.

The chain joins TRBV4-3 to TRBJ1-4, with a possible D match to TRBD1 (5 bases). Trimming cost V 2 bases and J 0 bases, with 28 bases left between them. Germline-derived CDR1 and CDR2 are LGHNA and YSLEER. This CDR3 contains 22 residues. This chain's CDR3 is CASSQRVPPGGATSATNEKLFF. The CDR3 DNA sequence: TGCGCCAGCAGCCAACGAGTCCCCCCCGGGGGTGCTACCTCTGCAACTAATGAAAAACTGTTTTTT.

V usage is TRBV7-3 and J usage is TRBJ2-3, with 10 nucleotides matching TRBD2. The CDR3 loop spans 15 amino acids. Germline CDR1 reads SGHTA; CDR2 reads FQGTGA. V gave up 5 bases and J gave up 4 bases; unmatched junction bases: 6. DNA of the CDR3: TGTGCCAGCAGCAGGACTAGCGGCTGGGCAGATACGCAGTATTTT. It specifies CASSRTSGWADTQYF.

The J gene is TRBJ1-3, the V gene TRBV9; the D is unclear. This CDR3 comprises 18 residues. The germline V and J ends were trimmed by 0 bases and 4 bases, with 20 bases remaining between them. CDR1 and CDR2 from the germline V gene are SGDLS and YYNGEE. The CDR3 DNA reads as TGTGCCAGCAGCGTAGGGCCCCAGCGACATTTGGGCGGAAACACCATATATTTT. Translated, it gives CASSVGPQRHLGGNTIYF.

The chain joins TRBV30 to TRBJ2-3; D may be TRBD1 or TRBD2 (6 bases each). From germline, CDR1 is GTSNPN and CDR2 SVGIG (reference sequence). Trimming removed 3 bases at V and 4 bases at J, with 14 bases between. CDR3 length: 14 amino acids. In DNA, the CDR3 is TGTGCCTGGAGCCTTTCCGGGGGCCCAGATACGCAGTATTTT. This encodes CAWSLSGGPDTQYF.

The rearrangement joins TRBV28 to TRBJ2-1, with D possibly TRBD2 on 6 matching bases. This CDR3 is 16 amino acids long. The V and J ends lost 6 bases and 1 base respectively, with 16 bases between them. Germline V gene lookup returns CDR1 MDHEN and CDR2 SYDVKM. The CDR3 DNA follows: TGTGCCAGCAGCCCCCGGGACTTTACTTCCTACAATGAGCAGTTCTTC. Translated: CASSPRDFTSYNEQFF.

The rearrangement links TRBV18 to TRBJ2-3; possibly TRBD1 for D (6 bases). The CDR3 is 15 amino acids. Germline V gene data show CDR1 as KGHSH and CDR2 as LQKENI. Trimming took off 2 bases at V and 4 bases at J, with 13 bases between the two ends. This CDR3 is CASSPGTGFPDTQYF. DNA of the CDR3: TGTGCCAGCTCACCAGGTACAGGGTTTCCAGATACGCAGTATTTT.

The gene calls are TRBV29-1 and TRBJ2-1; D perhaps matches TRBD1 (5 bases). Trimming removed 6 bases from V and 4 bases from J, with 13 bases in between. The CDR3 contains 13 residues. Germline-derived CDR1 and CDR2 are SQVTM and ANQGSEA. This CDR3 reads CSVGRDIYNEQFF. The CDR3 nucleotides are TGCAGCGTCGGCAGGGATATTTACAATGAGCAGTTCTTC.

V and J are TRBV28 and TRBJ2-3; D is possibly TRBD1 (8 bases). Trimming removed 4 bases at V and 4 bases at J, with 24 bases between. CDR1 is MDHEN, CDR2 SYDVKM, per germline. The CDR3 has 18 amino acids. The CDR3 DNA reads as TGTGCCAGCAGTTCCTCGGACGGGGGGACAGGTTTGGCAGATACGCAGTATTTT. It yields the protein CASSSSDGGTGLADTQYF.

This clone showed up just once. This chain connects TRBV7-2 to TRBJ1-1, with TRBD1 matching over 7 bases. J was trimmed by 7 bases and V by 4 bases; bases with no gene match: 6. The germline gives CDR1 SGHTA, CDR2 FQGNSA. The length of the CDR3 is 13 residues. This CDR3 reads CASSSAGQIEAFF. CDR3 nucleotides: TGTGCCAGCAGCTCAGCGGGACAGATTGAAGCTTTCTTT.

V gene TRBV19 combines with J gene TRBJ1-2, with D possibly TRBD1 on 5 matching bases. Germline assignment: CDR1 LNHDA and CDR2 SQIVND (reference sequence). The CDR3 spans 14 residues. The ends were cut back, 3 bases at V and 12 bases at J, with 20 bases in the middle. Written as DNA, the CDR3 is TGTGCCAGTAGTATCAAAGGCGGGCCTTTGGGGGACACCTTC. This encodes CASSIKGGPLGDTF.

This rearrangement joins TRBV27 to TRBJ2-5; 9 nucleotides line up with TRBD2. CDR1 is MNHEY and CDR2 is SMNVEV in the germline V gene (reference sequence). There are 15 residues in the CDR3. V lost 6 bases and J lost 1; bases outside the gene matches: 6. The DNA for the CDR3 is TGTGCCAGCAGGACCCTAGCGGGACGCCAAGAGACCCAGTACTTC. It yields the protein CASRTLAGRQETQYF.

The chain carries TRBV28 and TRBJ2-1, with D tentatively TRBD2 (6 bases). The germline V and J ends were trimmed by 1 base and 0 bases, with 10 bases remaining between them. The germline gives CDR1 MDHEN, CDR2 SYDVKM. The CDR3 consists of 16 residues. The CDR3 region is CASSLYGRGSYNEQFF. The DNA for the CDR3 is TGTGCCAGCAGTTTATACGGGAGAGGCTCCTACAATGAGCAGTTCTTC.

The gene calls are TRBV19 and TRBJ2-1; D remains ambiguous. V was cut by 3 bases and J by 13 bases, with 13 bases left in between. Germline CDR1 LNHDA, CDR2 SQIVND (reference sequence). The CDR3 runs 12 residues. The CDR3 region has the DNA TGTGCCAGTAGTATTGGGCTTTCCCCACAGTTCTTC. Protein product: CASSIGLSPQFF.

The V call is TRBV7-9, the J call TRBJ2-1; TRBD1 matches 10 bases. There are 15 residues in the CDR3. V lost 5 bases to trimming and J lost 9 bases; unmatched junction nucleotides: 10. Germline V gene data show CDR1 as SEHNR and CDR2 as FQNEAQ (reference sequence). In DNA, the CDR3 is TGTGCCAGCAGCATAGGGACAGGGGTTGCGGTTGAGCAGTTCTTC. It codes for CASSIGTGVAVEQFF.

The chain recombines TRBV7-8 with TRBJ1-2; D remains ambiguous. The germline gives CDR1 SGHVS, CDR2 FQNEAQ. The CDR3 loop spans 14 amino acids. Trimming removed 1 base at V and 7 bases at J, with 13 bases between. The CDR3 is CASSLGGGGTGYTF. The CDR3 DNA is TGTGCCAGCAGCTTAGGAGGTGGTGGAACTGGCTACACCTTC.

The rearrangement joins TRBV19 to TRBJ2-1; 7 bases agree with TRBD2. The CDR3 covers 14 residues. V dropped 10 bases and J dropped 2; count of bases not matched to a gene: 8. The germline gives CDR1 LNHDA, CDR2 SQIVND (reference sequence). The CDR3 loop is CATLSGRTYNEQFF. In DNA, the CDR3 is TGTGCCACTCTTAGCGGGCGCACCTACAATGAGCAGTTCTTC.

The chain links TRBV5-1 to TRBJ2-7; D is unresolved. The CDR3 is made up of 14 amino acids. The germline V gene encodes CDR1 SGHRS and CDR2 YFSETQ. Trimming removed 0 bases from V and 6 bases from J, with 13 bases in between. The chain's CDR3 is CASSLELGTTEQYF. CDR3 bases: TGCGCCAGCAGCTTGGAATTAGGTACGACCGAGCAGTACTTC. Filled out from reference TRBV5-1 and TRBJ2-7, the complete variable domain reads KAGVTQTPRYLIKTRGQQVTLSCSPISGHRSVSWYQQTPGQGLQFLFEYFSETQRNKGNFPGRFSGRQFSNSRSEMNVSTLELGDSALYLCASSLELGTTEQYFGPGTRLTVT.

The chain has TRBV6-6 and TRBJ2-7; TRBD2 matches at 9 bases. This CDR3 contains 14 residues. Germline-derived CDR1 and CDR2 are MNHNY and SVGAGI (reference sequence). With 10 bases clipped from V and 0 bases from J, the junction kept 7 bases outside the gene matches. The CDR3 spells CATRRTSDSYEQYF. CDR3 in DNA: TGTGCCACCCGAAGGACTAGCGACTCCTACGAGCAGTACTTC.

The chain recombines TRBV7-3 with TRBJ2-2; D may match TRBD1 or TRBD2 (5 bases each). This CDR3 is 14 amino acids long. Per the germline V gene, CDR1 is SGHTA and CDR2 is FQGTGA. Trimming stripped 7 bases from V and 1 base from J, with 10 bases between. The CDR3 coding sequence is TGTGCCAGCACTCGGGACGAGAACACCGGGGAGCTGTTTTTT. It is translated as CASTRDENTGELFF.